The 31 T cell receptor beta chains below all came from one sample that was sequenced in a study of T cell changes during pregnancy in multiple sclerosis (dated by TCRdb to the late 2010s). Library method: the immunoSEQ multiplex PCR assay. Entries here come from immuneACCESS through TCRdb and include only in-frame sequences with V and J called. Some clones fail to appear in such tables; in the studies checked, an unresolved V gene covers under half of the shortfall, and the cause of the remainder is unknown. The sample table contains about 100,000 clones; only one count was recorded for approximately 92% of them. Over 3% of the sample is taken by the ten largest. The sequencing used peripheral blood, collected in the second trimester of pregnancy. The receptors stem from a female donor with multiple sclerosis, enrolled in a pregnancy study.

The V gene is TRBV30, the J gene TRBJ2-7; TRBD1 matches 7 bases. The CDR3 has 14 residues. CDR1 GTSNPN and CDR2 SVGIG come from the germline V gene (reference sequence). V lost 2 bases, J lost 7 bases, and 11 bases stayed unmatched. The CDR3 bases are TGTGCCTGGAGTTTAAAGGGACAGCGTAGAGAGCAGTACTTC. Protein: CAWSLKGQRREQYF.

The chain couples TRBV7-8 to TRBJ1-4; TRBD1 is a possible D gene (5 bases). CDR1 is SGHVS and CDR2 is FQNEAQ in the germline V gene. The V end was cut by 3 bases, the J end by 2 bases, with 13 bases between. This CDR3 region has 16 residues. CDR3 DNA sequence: TGTGCCAGCAGCTTGGTAGGGGAGGTTACTAATGAAAAACTGTTTTTT. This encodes CASSLVGEVTNEKLFF. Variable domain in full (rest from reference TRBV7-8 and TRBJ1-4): GAGVSQSPRYKVAKRGQDVALRCDPISGHVSLFWYQQALGQGPEFLTYFQNEAQLDKSGLPSDRFFAERPEGSVSTLKIQRTQQEDSAVYLCASSLVGEVTNEKLFFGSGTQLSVL.

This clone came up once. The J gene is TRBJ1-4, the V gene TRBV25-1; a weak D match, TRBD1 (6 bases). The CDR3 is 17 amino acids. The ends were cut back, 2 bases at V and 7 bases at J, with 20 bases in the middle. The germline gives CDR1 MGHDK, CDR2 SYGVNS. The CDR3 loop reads CASSEPPREGVSEKLFF. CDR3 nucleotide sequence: TGTGCCAGCAGTGAACCCCCCCGCGAGGGGGTCTCTGAAAAACTGTTTTTT. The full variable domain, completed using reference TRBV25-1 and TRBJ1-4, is EADIYQTPRYLVIGTGKKITLECSQTMGHDKMYWYQQDPGMELHLIHYSYGVNSTEKGDLSSESTVSRIRTEHFPLTLESARPSHTSQYLCASSEPPREGVSEKLFFGSGTQLSVL.

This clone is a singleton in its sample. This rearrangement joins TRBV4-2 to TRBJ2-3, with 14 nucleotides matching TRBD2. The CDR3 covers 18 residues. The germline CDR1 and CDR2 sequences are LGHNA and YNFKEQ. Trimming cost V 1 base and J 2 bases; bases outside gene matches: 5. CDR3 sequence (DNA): TGTGCCAGCAGCCAAGGACTAGCGGGAGGGCCCTCCACAGATACGCAGTATTTT. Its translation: CASSQGLAGGPSTDTQYF.

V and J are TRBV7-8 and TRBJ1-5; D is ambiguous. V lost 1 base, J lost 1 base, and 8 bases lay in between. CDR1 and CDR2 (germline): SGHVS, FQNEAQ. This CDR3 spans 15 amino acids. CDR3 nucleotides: TGTGCCAGCAGCTTAGAAGGGAGGAGCAATCAGCCCCAGCATTTT. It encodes CASSLEGRSNQPQHF.

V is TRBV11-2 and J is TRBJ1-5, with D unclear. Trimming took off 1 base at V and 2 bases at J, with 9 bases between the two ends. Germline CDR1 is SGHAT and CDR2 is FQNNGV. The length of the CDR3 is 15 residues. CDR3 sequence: CASSLGLSGNQPQHF. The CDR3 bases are TGTGCCAGCAGCTTAGGTTTATCGGGCAATCAGCCCCAGCATTTT.

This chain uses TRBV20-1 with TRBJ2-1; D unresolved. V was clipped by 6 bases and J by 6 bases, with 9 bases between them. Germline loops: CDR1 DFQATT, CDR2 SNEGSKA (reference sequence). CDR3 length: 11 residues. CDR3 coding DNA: TGCAGTGCCGACCTAGGCAATGAGCAGTTCTTC. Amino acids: CSADLGNEQFF.

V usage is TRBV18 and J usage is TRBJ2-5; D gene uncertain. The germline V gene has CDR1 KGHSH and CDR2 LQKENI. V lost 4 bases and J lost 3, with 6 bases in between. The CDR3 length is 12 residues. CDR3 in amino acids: CASSRSEETQYF. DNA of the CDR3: TGTGCCAGCTCACGAAGCGAAGAGACCCAGTACTTC.

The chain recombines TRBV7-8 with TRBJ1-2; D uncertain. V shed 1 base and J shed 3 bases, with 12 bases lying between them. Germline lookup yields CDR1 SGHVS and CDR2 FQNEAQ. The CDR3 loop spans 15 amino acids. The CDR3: CASSLDLDGYYGYTF. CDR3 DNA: TGTGCCAGCAGCTTAGATCTAGACGGATACTATGGCTACACCTTC.

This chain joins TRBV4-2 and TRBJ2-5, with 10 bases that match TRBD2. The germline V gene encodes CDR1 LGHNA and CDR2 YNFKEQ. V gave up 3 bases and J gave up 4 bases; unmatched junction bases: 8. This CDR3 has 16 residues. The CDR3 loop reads CASSQVLAGRRETQYF. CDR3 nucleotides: TGTGCCAGCAGCCAGGTACTAGCGGGAAGGAGAGAGACCCAGTACTTC.

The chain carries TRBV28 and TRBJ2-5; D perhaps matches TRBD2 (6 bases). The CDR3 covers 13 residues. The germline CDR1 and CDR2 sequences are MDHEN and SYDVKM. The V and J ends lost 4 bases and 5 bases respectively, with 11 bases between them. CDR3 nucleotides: TGTGCCAGCAGTTCGGCTAGCGAGGAGACCCAGTACTTC. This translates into CASSSASEETQYF.

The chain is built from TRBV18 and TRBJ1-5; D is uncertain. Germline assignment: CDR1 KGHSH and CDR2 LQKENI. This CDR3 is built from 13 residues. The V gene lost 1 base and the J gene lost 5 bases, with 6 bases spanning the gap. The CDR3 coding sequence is TGTGCCAGCTCACCACGGGAGGATCAGCCCCAGCATTTT. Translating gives CASSPREDQPQHF.

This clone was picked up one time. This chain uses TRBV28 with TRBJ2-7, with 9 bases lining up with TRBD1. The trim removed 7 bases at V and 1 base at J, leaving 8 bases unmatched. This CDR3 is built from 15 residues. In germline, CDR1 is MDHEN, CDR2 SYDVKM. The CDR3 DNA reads TGTGCCAGCACCCGGGGACAGGGCGCATCCTACGAGCAGTACTTC. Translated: CASTRGQGASYEQYF.

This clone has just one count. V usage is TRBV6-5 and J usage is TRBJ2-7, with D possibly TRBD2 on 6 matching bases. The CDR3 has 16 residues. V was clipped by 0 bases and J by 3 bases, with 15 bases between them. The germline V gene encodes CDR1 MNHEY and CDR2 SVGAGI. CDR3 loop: CASSYSLEGRNYEQYF. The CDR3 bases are TGTGCCAGCAGTTACTCGCTGGAGGGACGGAACTACGAGCAGTACTTC.

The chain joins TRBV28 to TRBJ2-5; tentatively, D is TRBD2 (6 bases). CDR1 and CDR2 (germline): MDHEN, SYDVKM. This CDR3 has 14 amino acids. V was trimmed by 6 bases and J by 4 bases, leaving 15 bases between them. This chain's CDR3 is CASRVGGPPETQYF. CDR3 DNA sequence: TGTGCCAGCAGAGTAGGAGGGCCCCCAGAGACCCAGTACTTC.

This CDR3 reads CASSLAEGGPYEQYF. The CDR3 DNA sequence: TGTGCCAGCAGTTTAGCCGAAGGGGGACCCTACGAGCAGTACTTC. V usage is TRBV27 and J usage is TRBJ2-7; TRBD1 is a possible D gene (6 bases). The CDR3 is 15 residues long. Germline V gives CDR1 MNHEY, CDR2 SMNVEV (reference sequence). V was cut by 2 bases and J by 2 bases, with 13 bases left in between.

Here the CDR3 reads CASQGAGYPGANVLTF. In DNA, the CDR3 is TGTGCCAGTCAGGGGGCCGGGTACCCTGGGGCCAACGTCCTGACTTTC. This chain joins TRBV11-2 and TRBJ2-6, with 8 positions matching TRBD1. The CDR3 sequence is 16 residues long. Germline CDR1 reads SGHAT; CDR2 reads FQNNGV. With 9 bases clipped from V and 2 bases from J, the junction kept 9 bases outside the gene matches.

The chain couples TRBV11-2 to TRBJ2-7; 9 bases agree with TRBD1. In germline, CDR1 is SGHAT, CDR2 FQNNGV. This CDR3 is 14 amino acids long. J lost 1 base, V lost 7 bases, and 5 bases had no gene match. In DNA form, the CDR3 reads TGTGCCAGCACCAGGGACAGGGTGTCCTACGAGCAGTACTTC. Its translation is CASTRDRVSYEQYF. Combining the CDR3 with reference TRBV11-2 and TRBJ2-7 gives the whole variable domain EAGVAQSPRYKIIEKRQSVAFWCNPISGHATLYWYQQILGQGPKLLIQFQNNGVVDDSQLPKDRFSAERLKGVDSTLKIQPAKLEDSAVYLCASTRDRVSYEQYFGPGTRLTVT.

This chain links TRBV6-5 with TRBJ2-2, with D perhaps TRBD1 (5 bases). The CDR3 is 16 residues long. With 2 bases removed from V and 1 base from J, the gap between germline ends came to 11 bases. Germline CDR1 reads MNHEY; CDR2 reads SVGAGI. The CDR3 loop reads CASSYGRQRNTGELFF. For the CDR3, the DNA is TGTGCCAGCAGTTACGGGCGACAGCGGAACACCGGGGAGCTGTTTTTT.

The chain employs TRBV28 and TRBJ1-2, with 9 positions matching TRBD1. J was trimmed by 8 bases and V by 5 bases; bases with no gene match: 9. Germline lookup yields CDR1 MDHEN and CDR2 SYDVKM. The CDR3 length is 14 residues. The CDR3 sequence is CASSLTGTGLGYTF. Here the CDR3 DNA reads TGTGCCAGCAGTCTAACCGGGACAGGGCTCGGCTACACCTTC.

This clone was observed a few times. The CDR3 DNA reads as TGCGCCAGCAGCCCACCTTGGACTAGCGGGAGGGATAGGGTCGAGGAGACCCAGTACTTC. Encoded protein: CASSPPWTSGRDRVEETQYF. The chain has TRBV4-3 and TRBJ2-5; 15 bases align to TRBD2. V was clipped by 4 bases and J by 5 bases; unmatched bases: 17. CDR3 length: 20 residues. The germline V gene encodes CDR1 LGHNA and CDR2 YSLEER.

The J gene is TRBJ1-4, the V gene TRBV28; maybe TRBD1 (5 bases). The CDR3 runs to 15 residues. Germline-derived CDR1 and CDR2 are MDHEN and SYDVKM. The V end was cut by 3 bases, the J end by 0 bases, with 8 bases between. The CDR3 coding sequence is TGTGCCAGCAGTTTCCGGGGGACAACTAATGAAAAACTGTTTTTT. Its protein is CASSFRGTTNEKLFF.

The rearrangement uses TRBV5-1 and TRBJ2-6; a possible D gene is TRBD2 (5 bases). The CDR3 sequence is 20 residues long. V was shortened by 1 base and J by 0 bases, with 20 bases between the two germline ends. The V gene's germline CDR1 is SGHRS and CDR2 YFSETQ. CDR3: CASSLLIRVGGDSGANVLTF. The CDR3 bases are TGCGCCAGCAGCTTGTTGATTAGGGTCGGAGGAGACTCTGGGGCCAACGTCCTGACTTTC.

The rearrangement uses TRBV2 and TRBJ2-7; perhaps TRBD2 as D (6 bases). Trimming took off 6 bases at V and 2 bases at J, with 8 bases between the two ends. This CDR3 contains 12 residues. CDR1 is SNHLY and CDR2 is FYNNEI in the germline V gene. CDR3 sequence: CASRGLTYEQYF. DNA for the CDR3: TGTGCCAGCAGAGGACTAACCTACGAGCAGTACTTC. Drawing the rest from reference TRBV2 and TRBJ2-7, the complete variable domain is EPEVTQTPSHQVTQMGQEVILRCVPISNHLYFYWYRQILGQKVEFLVSFYNNEISEKSEIFDDQFSVERPDGSNFTLKIRSTKLEDSAMYFCASRGLTYEQYFGPGTRLTVT.

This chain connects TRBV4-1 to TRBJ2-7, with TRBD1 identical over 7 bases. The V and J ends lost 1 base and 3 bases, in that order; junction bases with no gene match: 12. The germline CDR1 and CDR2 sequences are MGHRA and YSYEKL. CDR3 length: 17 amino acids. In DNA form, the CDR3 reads TGCGCCAGCAGCCAAGTGCCGGGACAGTCTATCTACTACGAGCAGTACTTC. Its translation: CASSQVPGQSIYYEQYF.

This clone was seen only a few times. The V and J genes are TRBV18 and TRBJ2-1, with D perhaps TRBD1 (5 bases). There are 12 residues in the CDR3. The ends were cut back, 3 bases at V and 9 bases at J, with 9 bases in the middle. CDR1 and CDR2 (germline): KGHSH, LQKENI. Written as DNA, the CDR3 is TGTGCCAGCTCACCTTCAGGGTCTGAGCAGTTCTTC. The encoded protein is CASSPSGSEQFF. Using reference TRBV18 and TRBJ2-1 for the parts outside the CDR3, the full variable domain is NAGVMQNPRHLVRRRGQEARLRCSPMKGHSHVYWYRQLPEEGLKFMVYLQKENIIDESGMPKERFSAEFPKEGPSILRIQQVVRGDSAAYFCASSPSGSEQFFGPGTRLTVL.

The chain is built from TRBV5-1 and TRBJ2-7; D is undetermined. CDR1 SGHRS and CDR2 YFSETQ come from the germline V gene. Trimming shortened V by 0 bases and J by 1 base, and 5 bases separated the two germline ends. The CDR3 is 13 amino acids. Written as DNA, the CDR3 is TGCGCCAGCAGCTTGGACAATTCCTACGAGCAGTACTTC. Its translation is CASSLDNSYEQYF.

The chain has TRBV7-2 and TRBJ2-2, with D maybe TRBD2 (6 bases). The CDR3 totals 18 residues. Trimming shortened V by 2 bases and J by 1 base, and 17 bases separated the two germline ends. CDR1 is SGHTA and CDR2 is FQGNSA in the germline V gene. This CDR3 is CASSLSMAGLRNTGELFF. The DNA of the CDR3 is TGTGCCAGCAGCTTATCCATGGCGGGGTTAAGGAACACCGGGGAGCTGTTTTTT.

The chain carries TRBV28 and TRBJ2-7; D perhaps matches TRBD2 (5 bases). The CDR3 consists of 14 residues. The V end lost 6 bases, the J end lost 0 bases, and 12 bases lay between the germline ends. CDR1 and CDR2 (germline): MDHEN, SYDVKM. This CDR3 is CASSLVGSSYEQYF. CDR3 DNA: TGTGCCAGCAGCCTCGTGGGGAGCTCCTACGAGCAGTACTTC.

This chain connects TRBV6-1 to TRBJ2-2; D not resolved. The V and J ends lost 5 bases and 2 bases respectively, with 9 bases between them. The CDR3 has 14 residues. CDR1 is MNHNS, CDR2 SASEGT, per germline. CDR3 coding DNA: TGTGCCAGCAGTCCCACGGTAAACACCGGGGAGCTGTTTTTT. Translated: CASSPTVNTGELFF.

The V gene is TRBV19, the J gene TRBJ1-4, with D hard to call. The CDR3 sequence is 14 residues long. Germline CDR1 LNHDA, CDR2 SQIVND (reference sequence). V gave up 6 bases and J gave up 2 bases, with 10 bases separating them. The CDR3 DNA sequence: TGTGCCAGTAGCCCGGGGTGGACTAATGAAAAACTGTTTTTT. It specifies CASSPGWTNEKLFF.